The source of this T cell receptor (beta chain) is a study of blood T cells in healthy people across ages. Study-wide points: CMV infection status of these donors was not known.

On this clonotype itself: Its antigen is still unknown. An end of the junction differs from the germline gene, which may be a read error.

The length of the CDR3 is 13 residues. Germline loops: CDR1 SEHNR, CDR2 FQNEAQ (reference sequence). For the second PCR, which ran for 7 to 11 cycles, a sample-barcoded 5' primer and a J-beta primer mix were used. TCRdb re-called the 5' RACE reads with MiXCR, one entry per CDR3 protein. The table includes about 680,000 distinct CDR3 sequences, roughly 49% detected once. Sequencing was carried out using blood. The chain employs TRBV7-9 and TRBJ2-5; D ambiguous. The source is a woman aged 60-75 years in good health. CDR3 in DNA: TGTGCCCGCAGCCCAAGCCCCCGGAATGAGCAGTACTTC. Protein sequence: CARSPSPRNEQYF. The full variable domain, with the rest looked up from reference TRBV7-9 and TRBJ2-5, is DTGVSQNPRHKITKRGQNVTFRCDPISEHNRLYWYRQTLGQGPEFLTYFQNEAQLEKSRLLSDRFSAERPKGSFSTLEIQRTEQGDSAMYLCARSPSPRNEQYFGPGTRLLVL.